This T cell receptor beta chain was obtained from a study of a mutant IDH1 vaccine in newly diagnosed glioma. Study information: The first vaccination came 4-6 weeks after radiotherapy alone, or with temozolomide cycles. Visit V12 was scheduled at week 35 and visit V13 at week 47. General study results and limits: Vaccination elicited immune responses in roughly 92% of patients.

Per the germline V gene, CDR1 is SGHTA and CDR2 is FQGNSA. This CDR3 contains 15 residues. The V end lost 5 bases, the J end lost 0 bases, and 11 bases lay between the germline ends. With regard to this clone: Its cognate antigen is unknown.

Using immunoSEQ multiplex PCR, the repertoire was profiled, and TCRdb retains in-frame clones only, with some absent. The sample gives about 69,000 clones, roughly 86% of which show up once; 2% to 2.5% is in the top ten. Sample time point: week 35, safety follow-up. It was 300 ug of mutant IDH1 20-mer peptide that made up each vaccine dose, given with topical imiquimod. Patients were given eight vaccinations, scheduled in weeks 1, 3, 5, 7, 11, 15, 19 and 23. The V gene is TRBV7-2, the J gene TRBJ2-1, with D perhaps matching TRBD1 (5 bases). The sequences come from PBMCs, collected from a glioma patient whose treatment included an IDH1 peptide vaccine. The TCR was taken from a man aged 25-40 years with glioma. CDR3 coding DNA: TGTGCCAGCAGCCTTAGGGGCTCCTCCTACAATGAGCAGTTCTTC. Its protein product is CASSLRGSSYNEQFF.